Described below is a single T cell receptor (beta chain) sequence and its context. Original processing notes: Reference gene primers were amplified, and this amplification served to estimate nucleated cell counts. The protocol was immunoSEQ multiplex PCR, while the TCRdb copy is restricted to in-frame clones and leaves out a portion. V and J calls and clone size are given by that table; D and trimming were obtained from the DNA. The sample records 150,000 to 200,000 clones, roughly 84% being singletons. The sample is drawn from a study of blood T cell repertoires in COVID-19. Study as a whole: Samples of COVID-19 (acute and convalescent) were obtained from the United States, Italy and Spain. The cDNA or gDNA used as material had been derived from T cells, B-cell-depleted T cells, or PBMCs.

This TCR was recovered from a woman aged 80 or over with acute or convalescent COVID-19. Sequencing was performed on peripheral blood.

The CDR3 DNA sequence: TGTGCTAGTGGTCCTCAGGGGGTAGGCGCTTTCTTT. Amino acids: CASGPQGVGAFF. The J gene is TRBJ1-1, the V gene TRBV12-5; 7 nucleotides agree with TRBD1. Germline CDR1 is LGHNT and CDR2 is FRNRAP. The CDR3 sequence is 12 residues long. J lost 11 bases, V lost 5 bases, and 8 bases had no gene match.